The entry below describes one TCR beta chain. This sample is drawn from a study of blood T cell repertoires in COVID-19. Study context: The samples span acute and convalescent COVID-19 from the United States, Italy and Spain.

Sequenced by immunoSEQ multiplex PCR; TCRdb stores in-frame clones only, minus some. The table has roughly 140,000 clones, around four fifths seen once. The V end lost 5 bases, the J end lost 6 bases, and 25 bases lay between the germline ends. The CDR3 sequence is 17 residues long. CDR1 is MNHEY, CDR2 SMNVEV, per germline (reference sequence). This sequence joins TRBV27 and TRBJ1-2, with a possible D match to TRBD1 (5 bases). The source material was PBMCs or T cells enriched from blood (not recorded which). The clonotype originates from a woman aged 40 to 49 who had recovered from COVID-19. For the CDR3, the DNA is TGTGCCAGCAGTCCCACGACTCCAAGACAGAGCCTAAATGGCTACACCTTC. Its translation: CASSPTTPRQSLNGYTF.